This record looks at one T cell receptor (beta chain) sequence and its context. These data are taken from a study of T cell changes during pregnancy in multiple sclerosis. Clones were sequenced by immunoSEQ multiplex PCR, and TCRdb holds only the in-frame ones, with some missing. The data show 120,000 or so clones, with 93% seen just once and 6.2% held by the top ten. This CDR3 has 11 residues. The germline gives CDR1 SQVTM, CDR2 ANQGSEA. Deletions cut 5 bases from V and 0 bases from J, with 4 bases between. The source of this sequence is a female donor with multiple sclerosis, enrolled in a pregnancy study. The material was peripheral blood, obtained before pregnancy. The chain has TRBV29-1 and TRBJ1-1; unclear D gene. This CDR3 is CSVRLNTEAFF. The CDR3 region has the DNA TGCAGCGTTCGGTTGAACACTGAAGCTTTCTTT.